Reported below is one TCR beta chain. What antigen it recognizes has not been identified. There are no base qualities to consult, and no much larger clone falls within one base. V and J are truncated by 2 bases and 7 bases respectively, leaving an intervening sequence of 21 bases. The CDR3 measures 16 amino acids from cysteine to phenylalanine. Only the CDR3 DNA stays, 48 bases, in frame from base 1. CDR1 and CDR2 (MNHEY, SVGAGI) derive from the germline V gene. The donors were healthy, HIV-negative adults with no recently reported acute infections or vaccinations. Every donor was a Caucasian adult residing in Nashville, Tennessee, USA. CD4+ T cells were enriched by magnetic negative selection, after which naive cells were positively selected on CD45RA and the negative fraction was taken as the memory subset. After blood collection by leukapheresis, PBMCs were isolated using Ficoll-Histopaque density gradient centrifugation and then cryopreserved in the vapor phase of liquid nitrogen. Analytical flow cytometry was used to check the purity and quantity of each magnetically sorted T cell population. Genomic DNA was isolated from every sorted fraction and measured by UV absorbance on a Nanodrop 2000c.

The data were obtained in a study of shared clonotypes between healthy human individuals (dated by TCRdb to 2019 to 2021). In terms of the full investigation: Two women and three men aged 18 to 49 years were included in the cohort. Between about 0.8 and 9.5 billion PBMCs per donor were obtained by leukapheresis. For each donor, CD4 naive and CD4 memory were each run on three plates, CD8 naive on two plates, and CD8 memory on one plate. Libraries were prepared and TCR repertoires were sequenced by different laboratories using diverse techniques, in order to increase sequencing depth and limit assay-specific biases. Blood TCR repertoires of a handful of healthy adults were deeply sequenced to estimate repertoire size and the extent of clonotype sharing between individuals. The research as a whole found: About 5% of naive CD4, 3.5% of naive CD8, approximately 2% of memory CD4, and approximately 0.4% of memory CD8 clonotypes were shared across several donors. The small number of donors limited the genetic and exposure-history diversity represented. Compared with non-shared clonotypes, the clonotypes found in all four sorted-subset donors had higher generation probabilities. Pairwise subsampling led to the expectation that sequencing depth would affect the degree of clonotype sharing among donors. Naive subsets generally had larger estimated clonotype richness than memory subsets did. Sampling was limited to blood, and TCR repertoires in tissue likely differ from TCR repertoires in blood. Incomplete sequencing was indicated by rarefaction of sorted-subset datasets, despite the large sequencing depth.

TCR CDR3 regions were amplified from genomic DNA by multiplex PCR using the deep immunoSEQ assay. For each cell subset, the extracted genomic DNA was distributed evenly across all wells of several immunoSEQ 96-well plates, and each plate served as one replicate. For sorted subsets, approximately 0.2 ug of genomic DNA, equivalent to 25,000 to 30,000 T cell genomes, went into each replicate PCR. Purified libraries were quantified with a Qubit 3.0 fluorometer, sized on a Bioanalyzer 2100, and re-quantified with the KAPA Library Quantification kit. Every immunoSEQ 96-well plate was sequenced on a separate single-read 150-cycle Illumina NextSeq 550 flow cell. The authors processed their data as follows. The immunoSEQ output contained only junctional sequences without quality scores, so filtering could not match that applied to full-length reads. Sequences were annotated with PyIR, a Python wrapper for IgBLAST v1.9, using IMGT germline references to assign V/J genes and CDR3. Reads with weak V/J assignments (E-value above 1e-6), missing CDR3, stop codons, out-of-frame junctions, or ambiguous translated residues were removed. V3J clonotypes were defined by identical inferred V gene, J gene, and CDR3 amino acid sequence. Percentage overlap between repertoires was computed as shared unique clonotypes divided by the size of the smaller repertoire. Repertoire richness was assessed with RTK rarefaction, the Chao1 estimator, and Recon v2.1 estimates of unobserved clonotypes. Generation probabilities for all TCRbeta clonotypes obtained by the gDNA method from a handful of donors were computed using OLGA. TCRdb mirrors the immuneACCESS table, restricted to in-frame sequences. Some clones are absent from its copies; in checked studies, under half trace to an unresolved V gene, and the reason for the others is unknown. V and J calls and clone size are given by that table; D and trimming were obtained from the DNA. Present in this sample are about 2.3 million clones, approximately 95% of which were seen just once. Of the sample, 0.35% to 0.45% falls within the top ten clones.

Sequenced sample: naive CD4+ T cells from PBMCs. The sample's cell subset or site, from its label and the paper: CD45RA+ positively selected. The receptor's source is a man younger than 30 in good health. Some clones in this sample may be carry-over from other donors' samples. The chain uses TRBV6-5 and TRBJ2-7; matching of 7 bases hints at TRBD1 as the D gene. The CDR3 has the sequence CASSYVSGGRAGEQYF. DNA sequence: TGTGCCAGCAGTTACGTCTCAGGGGGGCGAGCTGGGGAGCAGTACTTC.